The present T cell receptor (beta chain) was sequenced within a study of blood T cell repertoires in COVID-19. Overall study: The samples span acute and convalescent COVID-19 from the United States, Italy and Spain. PBMCs, B-cell-depleted T cells, or T cells were the source of the cDNA or gDNA that made up the material.

In the original analysis: Amplification from reference gene primers served as the basis for estimated nucleated cell counts. TCRdb's table, derived via immunoSEQ multiplex PCR, lists solely in-frame clones and lacks some. That table supplies the V and J calls and clone size; D and trimming were determined from the DNA. The sample has hundreds of thousands of clones, 75% to 85% seen once. Patients at the Seattle site were enrolled during active infection and followed longitudinally. The V gene's germline CDR1 is LNHDA and CDR2 SQIVND (reference sequence). The CDR3 totals 14 residues. Trimming left V 5 bases short and J 6 bases short, with 16 bases between.

The TCR comes from a woman older than 75 with COVID-19, enrolled during active disease. Sequenced input: peripheral blood. This chain joins TRBV19 and TRBJ1-1; a possible D gene is TRBD1 (6 bases). CDR3 sequence: CASSPGQPLAEAFF. Written as DNA, the CDR3 is TGTGCCAGTAGTCCCGGACAGCCCTTGGCTGAAGCTTTCTTT.